This T cell receptor (beta chain) was retrieved from a study of technical replicates of blood from several donors. V lost 5 bases, J lost 7 bases, and 10 bases stayed unmatched. This CDR3 is built from 14 residues. Per the germline V gene, CDR1 is SSHAT and CDR2 is FNYEAQ (reference sequence). Sequencing was performed with immunoSEQ multiplex PCR; in TCRdb, only in-frame clones are kept and a portion is missing. The data show over 90,000 clones, about 96% seen once. The V and J genes are TRBV7-7 and TRBJ2-7; 8 bases match TRBD1. The sequenced sample consisted of T cells isolated from PBMCs. This clonotype originated in a human donor in good health. This CDR3 is CASSPFQGAGEQYF. In DNA form, the CDR3 reads TGTGCCAGCAGCCCTTTCCAGGGGGCTGGAGAGCAGTACTTC. The full variable domain, rest sourced from reference TRBV7-7 and TRBJ2-7, is GAGVSQSPRYKVTKRGQDVTLRCDPISSHATLYWYQQALGQGPEFLTYFNYEAQPDKSGLPSDRFSAERPEGSISTLTIQRTEQRDSAMYRCASSPFQGAGEQYFGPGTRLTVT.